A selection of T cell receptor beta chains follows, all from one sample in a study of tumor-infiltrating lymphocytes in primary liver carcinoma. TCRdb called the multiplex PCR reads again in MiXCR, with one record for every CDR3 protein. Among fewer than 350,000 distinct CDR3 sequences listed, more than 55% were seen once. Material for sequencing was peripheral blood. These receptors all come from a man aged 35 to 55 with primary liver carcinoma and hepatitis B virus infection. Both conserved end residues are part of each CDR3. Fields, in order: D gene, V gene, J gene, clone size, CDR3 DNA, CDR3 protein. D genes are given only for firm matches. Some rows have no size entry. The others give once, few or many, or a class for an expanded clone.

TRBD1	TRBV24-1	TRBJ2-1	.	TGTGCCGCCAGCCGGGACAGGGGAGCCTACAATGAGCAGTTCTTC	CAASRDRGAYNEQFF
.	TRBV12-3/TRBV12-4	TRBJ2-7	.	TGTGCCAGCAGTCCCCCCGTGGGCGAGGAATACTTC	CASSPPVGEEYF
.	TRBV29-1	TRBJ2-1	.	TGCAGCGTCTCTAACTGGGGTTACAATGAGCAGTTCTTC	CSVSNWGYNEQFF
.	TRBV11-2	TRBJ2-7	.	TGTGCCAGCAGCTTAGCTATAGTGGGCCTCGAGCAGTACTTC	CASSLAIVGLEQYF
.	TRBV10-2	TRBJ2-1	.	TGCGCCAGCAGTCCGGACTACAATGAGCAGTTCTTC	CASSPDYNEQFF
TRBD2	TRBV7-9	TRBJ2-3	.	TGTGCCAGCAGCTCGGGACTAGCGGGAGGCGCGTCCCTTTGGTATTTT	CASSSGLAGGASLWYF
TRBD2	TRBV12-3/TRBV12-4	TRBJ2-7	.	TGTGCCGGCAGTTTGCAGGGAGGGTCCCACGAGCAGTACTTC	CAGSLQGGSHEQYF
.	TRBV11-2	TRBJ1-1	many	TGTGCCAGCAGCCGCATACAGCTTACTGAAGCTTTCTTT	CASSRIQLTEAFF
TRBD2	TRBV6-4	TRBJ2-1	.	TGTGTCAGCAGTGGGACTAGCGGGTCCTACAATGAGCAGTTCTTC	CVSSGTSGSYNEQFF
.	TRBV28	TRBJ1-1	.	TGTGCCAGTATAAAGGGCACTGAAGCTTTCTTT	CASIKGTEAFF
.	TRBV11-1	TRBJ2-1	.	TGTGCCAGCAGCTTAAGACGGACCGGGACTTACACCTACAACGAGCAGTTCTTC	CASSLRRTGTYTYNEQFF
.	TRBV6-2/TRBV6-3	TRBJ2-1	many	TGTGCCAGCAGTTATCGGATCAATGAGCAGTTCTTC	CASSYRINEQFF
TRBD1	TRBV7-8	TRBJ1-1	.	TGTGCCAGCAGTCCCCGGACAGGACGAAGGCTGGAAGCTTTCTTT	CASSPRTGRRLEAFF
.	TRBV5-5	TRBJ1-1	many	TGTGCCAGCAGCCGGGCGGGGAACACTGAAGCTTTCTTT	CASSRAGNTEAFF
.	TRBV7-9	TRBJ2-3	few	TGTGCCAGCAGCACAGGCCAGGGGAGGGCAGATATGCAGTATTTT	CASSTGQGRADMQYF
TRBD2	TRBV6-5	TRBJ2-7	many	TGTGCCAGCACGCCGGGACTAGCTTACGAGCAGTACTTC	CASTPGLAYEQYF
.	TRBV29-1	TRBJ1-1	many	TGCAGCGTTGTCGACGAGAACACTGAAGCTTTCTTT	CSVVDENTEAFF